These 9 T cell receptor beta chains came from one sample sequenced in a study of blood T cell repertoires in COVID-19. The data were produced by immunoSEQ multiplex PCR, yet TCRdb's version contains in-frame clones alone and is incomplete. This repertoire shows 90,000 to 130,000 clones, approximately 85% found once; its top ten account for roughly 7.7%. The sequencing sample was made of peripheral blood. The receptors were gathered from a man between 65 and 85 years old with acute or convalescent COVID-19.

This chain joins TRBV5-1 and TRBJ1-4; D is unresolved. The CDR3 has 15 residues. V was shortened by 1 base and J by 4 bases, with 11 bases between the two germline ends. In germline, CDR1 is SGHRS, CDR2 YFSETQ. The DNA of the CDR3 is TGCGCCAGCAGCTTGTTTCGTGGAGATAATGAAAAACTGTTTTTT. Translating gives CASSLFRGDNEKLFF. Together with reference TRBV5-1 and TRBJ1-4, the CDR3 gives the full variable domain: KAGVTQTPRYLIKTRGQQVTLSCSPISGHRSVSWYQQTPGQGLQFLFEYFSETQRNKGNFPGRFSGRQFSNSRSEMNVSTLELGDSALYLCASSLFRGDNEKLFFGSGTQLSVL.

The chain is built from TRBV19 and TRBJ1-1; 10 nucleotides match TRBD1. The CDR3 is 15 amino acids. The junction had 6 bases not matched to a gene; V was cut back by 4 bases and J by 4 bases. Germline values: CDR1 LNHDA, CDR2 SQIVND (reference sequence). This CDR3 is CASSTWTGGSTEAFF. In DNA, the CDR3 is TGTGCCAGTAGTACCTGGACAGGGGGTAGCACTGAAGCTTTCTTT.

DNA of the CDR3: TGTGCCAGCAGTGTATCGGGAGCGGGGGCGATTCAGCCCCAGCATTTT. It yields the protein CASSVSGAGAIQPQHF. This sequence joins TRBV2 and TRBJ1-5, with D perhaps TRBD1 (6 bases). Per the germline V gene, CDR1 is SNHLY and CDR2 is FYNNEI. The CDR3 is 16 amino acids. Trimming took off 4 bases at V and 6 bases at J, with 19 bases between the two ends.

The chain is built from TRBV28 and TRBJ1-1; no definite D call. V dropped 7 bases and J dropped 0 bases, with 18 bases sitting between them. Germline lookup yields CDR1 MDHEN and CDR2 SYDVKM. This CDR3 has 16 residues. This CDR3 reads CASNYGLREVNTEAFF. In DNA, the CDR3 is TGTGCCAGCAACTATGGGCTTAGGGAGGTGAACACTGAAGCTTTCTTT.

V usage is TRBV2 and J usage is TRBJ1-1, with a weak D call TRBD1 (6 bases). V was shortened by 6 bases and J by 5 bases, with 13 bases between the two germline ends. The CDR3 runs 13 residues. Germline V gives CDR1 SNHLY, CDR2 FYNNEI. The chain's CDR3 is CASSATGHTEAFF. CDR3 DNA sequence: TGTGCCAGCAGCGCAACAGGGCATACTGAAGCTTTCTTT.

A few counts support this clone. The chain links TRBV3-1 (or the pseudogene TRBV3-2) to TRBJ1-2, with D perhaps matching TRBD1 (6 bases). Deletions cut 3 bases from V and 6 bases from J, with 8 bases between. Germline V gene lookup returns CDR1 LGHDT and CDR2 YNNKEL (reference sequence). There are 12 residues in the CDR3. CDR3 protein: CASSQNRDGYTF. The CDR3 bases are TGTGCCAGCAGCCAGAACAGGGATGGCTACACCTTC.

This clone is a singleton in its sample. The chain couples TRBV29-1 to TRBJ1-1; D call uncertain. V dropped 5 bases and J dropped 7 bases, with 11 bases sitting between them. Germline CDR1 reads SQVTM; CDR2 reads ANQGSEA. The CDR3 length is 11 residues. CDR3 DNA sequence: TGCAGCGTTCGCGGCTCCCTTGAAGCTTTCTTT. It encodes CSVRGSLEAFF.

The chain has TRBV5-1 and TRBJ1-1; 9 bases map to TRBD1. The V gene's germline CDR1 is SGHRS and CDR2 YFSETQ. This CDR3 contains 13 residues. Losses at the gene ends were 6 bases for V and 4 bases for J; bases not matched to a gene: 4. CDR3 sequence (DNA): TGCGCCAGCAACCGGGACAGGGCCACTGAAGCTTTCTTT. Its protein is CASNRDRATEAFF. Based on the CDR3 plus reference TRBV5-1 and TRBJ1-1, the full variable domain is KAGVTQTPRYLIKTRGQQVTLSCSPISGHRSVSWYQQTPGQGLQFLFEYFSETQRNKGNFPGRFSGRQFSNSRSEMNVSTLELGDSALYLCASNRDRATEAFFGQGTRLTVV.

The chain has TRBV7-9 and TRBJ1-5, with D perhaps TRBD1 (5 bases). V was trimmed by 1 base and J by 7 bases, leaving 11 bases between them. CDR1 SEHNR and CDR2 FQNEAQ come from the germline V gene (reference sequence). There are 14 residues in the CDR3. In DNA form, the CDR3 reads TGTGCCAGCAGCTTAGGGGGGAGGCTCCAGCCCCAGCATTTT. Its translation is CASSLGGRLQPQHF.